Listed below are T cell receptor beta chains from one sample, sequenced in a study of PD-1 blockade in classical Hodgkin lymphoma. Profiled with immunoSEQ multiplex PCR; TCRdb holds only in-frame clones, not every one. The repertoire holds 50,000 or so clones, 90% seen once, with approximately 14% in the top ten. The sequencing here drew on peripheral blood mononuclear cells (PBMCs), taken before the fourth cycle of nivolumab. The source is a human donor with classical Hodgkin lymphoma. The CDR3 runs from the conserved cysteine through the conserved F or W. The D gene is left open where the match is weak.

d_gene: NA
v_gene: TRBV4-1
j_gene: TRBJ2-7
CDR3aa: CASSQEISAGAYEQYF

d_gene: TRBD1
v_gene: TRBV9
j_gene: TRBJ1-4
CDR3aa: CASSETGGHEKLFF

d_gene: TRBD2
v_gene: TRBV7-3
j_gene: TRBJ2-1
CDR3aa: CASSFVRTSGTRTGNEQFF

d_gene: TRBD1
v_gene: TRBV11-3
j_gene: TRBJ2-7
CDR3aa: CASSLTGGIYEQYF

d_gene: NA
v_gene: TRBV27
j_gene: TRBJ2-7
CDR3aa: CASRLGGEQYF

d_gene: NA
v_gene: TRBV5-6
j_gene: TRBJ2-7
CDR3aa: CASSRRPYEQYF

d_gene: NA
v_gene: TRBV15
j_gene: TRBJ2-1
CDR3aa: CATSRDVDSPGQFF

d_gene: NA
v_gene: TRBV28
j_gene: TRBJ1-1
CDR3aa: CASSSLGQGAFF

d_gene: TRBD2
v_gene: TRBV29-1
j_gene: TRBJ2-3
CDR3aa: CSVALAGETDTQYF

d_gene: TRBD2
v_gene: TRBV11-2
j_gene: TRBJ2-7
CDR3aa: CASSFGTSVAYEQYF

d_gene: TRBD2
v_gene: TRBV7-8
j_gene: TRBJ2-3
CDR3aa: CASSQGGDTQYF

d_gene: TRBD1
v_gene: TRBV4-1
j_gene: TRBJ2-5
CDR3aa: CASSQDRGRMKTQYF

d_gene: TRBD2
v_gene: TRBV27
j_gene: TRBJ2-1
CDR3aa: CASSLRGTSAYNEQFF

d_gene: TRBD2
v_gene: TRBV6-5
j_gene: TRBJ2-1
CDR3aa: CASSYSTSGSNEQFF